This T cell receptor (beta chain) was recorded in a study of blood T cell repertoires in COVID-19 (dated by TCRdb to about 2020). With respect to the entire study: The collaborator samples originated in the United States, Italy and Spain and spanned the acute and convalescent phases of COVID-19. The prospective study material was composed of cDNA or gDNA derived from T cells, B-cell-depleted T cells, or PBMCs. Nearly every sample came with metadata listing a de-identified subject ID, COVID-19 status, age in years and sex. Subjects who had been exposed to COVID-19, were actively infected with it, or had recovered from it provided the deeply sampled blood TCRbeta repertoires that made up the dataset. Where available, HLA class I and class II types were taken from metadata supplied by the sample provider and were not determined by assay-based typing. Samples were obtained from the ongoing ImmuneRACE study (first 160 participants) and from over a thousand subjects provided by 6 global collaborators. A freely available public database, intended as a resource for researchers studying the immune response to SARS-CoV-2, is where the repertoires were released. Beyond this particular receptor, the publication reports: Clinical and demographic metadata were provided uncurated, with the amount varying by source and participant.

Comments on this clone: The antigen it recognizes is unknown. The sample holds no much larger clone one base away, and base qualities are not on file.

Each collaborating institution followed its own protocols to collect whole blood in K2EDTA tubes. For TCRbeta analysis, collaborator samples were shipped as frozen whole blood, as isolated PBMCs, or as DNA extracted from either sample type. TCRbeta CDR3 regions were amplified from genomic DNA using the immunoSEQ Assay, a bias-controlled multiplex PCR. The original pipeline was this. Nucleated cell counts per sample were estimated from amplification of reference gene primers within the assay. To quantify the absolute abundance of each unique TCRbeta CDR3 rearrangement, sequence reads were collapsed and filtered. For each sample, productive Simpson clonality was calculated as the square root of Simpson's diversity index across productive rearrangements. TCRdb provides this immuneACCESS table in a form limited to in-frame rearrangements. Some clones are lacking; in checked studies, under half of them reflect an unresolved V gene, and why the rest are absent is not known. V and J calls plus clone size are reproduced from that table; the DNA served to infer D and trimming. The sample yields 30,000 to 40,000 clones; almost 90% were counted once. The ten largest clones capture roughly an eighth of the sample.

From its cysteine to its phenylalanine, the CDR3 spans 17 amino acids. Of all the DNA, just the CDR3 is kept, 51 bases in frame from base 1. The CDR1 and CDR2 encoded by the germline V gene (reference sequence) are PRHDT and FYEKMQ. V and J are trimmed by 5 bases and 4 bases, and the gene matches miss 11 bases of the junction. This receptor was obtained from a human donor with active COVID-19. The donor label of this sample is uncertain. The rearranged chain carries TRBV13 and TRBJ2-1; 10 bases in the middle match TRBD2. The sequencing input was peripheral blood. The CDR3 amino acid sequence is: CASSRTKLAGRYNEQFF. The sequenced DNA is TGTGCCAGCAGCCGTACAAAACTAGCGGGGAGGTACAATGAGCAGTTCTTC. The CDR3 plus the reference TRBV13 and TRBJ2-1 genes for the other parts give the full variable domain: AAGVIQSPRHLIKEKRETATLKCYPIPRHDTVYWYQQGPGQDPQFLISFYEKMQSDKGSIPDRFSAQQFSDYHSELNMSSLELGDSALYFCASSRTKLAGRYNEQFFGPGTRLTVL.